One sample yielded the 3 T cell receptor beta chains listed below, sequenced in a study of OX40 agonist ivuxolimab in advanced cancers. Sequencing used immunoSEQ multiplex PCR; TCRdb keeps in-frame clones, though not all of them. The sample has about 6,700 clones, approximately 94% seen once; the top ten hold 10% to 12%. Material: CD4+ or CD8+ T cells sorted from blood, obtained in a trial of the OX40 agonist ivuxolimab. These TCRs come from an adult with an advanced solid tumor such as melanoma, head and neck, liver or kidney cancer.

This chain uses TRBV9 with TRBJ2-3; a weak D match, TRBD2 (5 bases). CDR3 length equals 15 residues. CDR1 is SGDLS and CDR2 is YYNGEE in the germline V gene. With 4 bases removed from V and 7 bases from J, the gap between germline ends came to 19 bases. CDR3 loop: CASSPSGAAGYTQYF. The CDR3 DNA reads as TGTGCCAGCAGCCCAAGCGGCGCTGCTGGCTATACGCAGTATTTT.

The chain has TRBV19 and TRBJ2-5, with D maybe TRBD2 (5 bases). V lost 8 bases, J lost 5 bases, and 15 bases lay in between. The CDR3 has 13 amino acids. Germline CDR1 is LNHDA and CDR2 is SQIVND (reference sequence). The CDR3 region has the DNA TGTGCCAGTTCACCGGCGGGTAGGGAGACCCAGTACTTC. Residues: CASSPAGRETQYF. The variable domain in full, with the rest retrieved from reference TRBV19 and TRBJ2-5, is DGGITQSPKYLFRKEGQNVTLSCEQNLNHDAMYWYRQDPGQGLRLIYYSQIVNDFQKGDIAEGYSVSREKKESFPLTVTSAQKNPTAFYLCASSPAGRETQYFGPGTRLLVL.

CDR3 bases: TGTGCCAGCAGTGCGCTACCGGGAACAACAAATCAGCCCCAGCATTTT. Protein: CASSALPGTTNQPQHF. The chain employs TRBV6-1 and TRBJ1-5, with D unresolved. This CDR3 is built from 16 residues. V lost 4 bases to trimming and J lost 4 bases, with 17 bases between them. The germline V gene encodes CDR1 MNHNS and CDR2 SASEGT.